Included here is one T cell receptor beta chain sequence, with context. Its cognate antigen is unknown. Next came a second PCR, run for roughly 6 to 11 cycles, which used a sample-barcoded 5' primer along with a J-beta primer mix. TCRdb recomputed calls from the 5' RACE reads with MiXCR, one row per CDR3 protein. Here the sample spans over 1.5 million distinct CDR3 sequences, about 50% being singletons. This CDR3 has 12 amino acids. V gave up 6 bases and J gave up 10 bases, with 13 bases separating them. The V gene's germline CDR1 is MNHEY and CDR2 SVGEGT. Per-sample yields of isolated PBMCs were at least 7 million. A minimum of 6 micrograms of total RNA was extracted per sample. The sample is drawn from a study of blood T cells in healthy people across ages. Findings of the study overall: It was not known whether donors were CMV positive (a possible confounder of expanded clonotype changes).

The rearrangement uses TRBV6-2 or TRBV6-3 and TRBJ2-1, with D unresolved. The sequenced sample was blood. The receptor comes from a middle-aged woman in good health. CDR3 in amino acids: CASRKYPTEQFF. CDR3 bases: TGTGCCAGCAGAAAATATCCAACGGAGCAGTTCTTC.